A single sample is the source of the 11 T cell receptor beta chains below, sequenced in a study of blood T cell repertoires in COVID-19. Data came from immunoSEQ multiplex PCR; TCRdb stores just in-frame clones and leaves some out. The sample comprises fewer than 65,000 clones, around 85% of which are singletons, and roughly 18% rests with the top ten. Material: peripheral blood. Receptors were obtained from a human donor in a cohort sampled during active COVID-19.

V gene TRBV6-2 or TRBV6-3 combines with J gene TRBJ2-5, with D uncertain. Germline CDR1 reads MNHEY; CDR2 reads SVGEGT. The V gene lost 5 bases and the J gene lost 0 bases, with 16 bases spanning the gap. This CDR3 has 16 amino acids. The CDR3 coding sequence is TGTGCCAGCAGTCCGCTAGTGTCCTTGTACCAAGAGACCCAGTACTTC. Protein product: CASSPLVSLYQETQYF.

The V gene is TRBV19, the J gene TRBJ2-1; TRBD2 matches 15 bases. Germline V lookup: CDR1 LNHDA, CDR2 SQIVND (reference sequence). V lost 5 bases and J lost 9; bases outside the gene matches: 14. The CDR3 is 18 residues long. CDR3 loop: CASSSRTSGGAFGGEQFF. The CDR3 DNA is TGTGCCAGTAGTTCGAGGACTAGCGGGGGGGCCTTTGGCGGTGAGCAGTTCTTC.

Written as DNA, the CDR3 is TGTGCCAGCAGCGGTAGACAGGGGAGGACTGAAGCTTTCTTT. This gives the protein CASSGRQGRTEAFF. V is TRBV21-1 and J is TRBJ1-1; no DNA check was done on the table's D call, TRBD1. TRBV21-1 is classified as a pseudogene. This CDR3 is built from 14 residues.

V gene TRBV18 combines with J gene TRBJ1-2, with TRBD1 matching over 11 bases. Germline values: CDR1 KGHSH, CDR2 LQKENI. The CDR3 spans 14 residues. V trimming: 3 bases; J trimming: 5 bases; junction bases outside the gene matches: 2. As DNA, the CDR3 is TGTGCCAGCTCACCTGGACAGGGGGCGTATGGCTACACCTTC. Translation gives CASSPGQGAYGYTF.

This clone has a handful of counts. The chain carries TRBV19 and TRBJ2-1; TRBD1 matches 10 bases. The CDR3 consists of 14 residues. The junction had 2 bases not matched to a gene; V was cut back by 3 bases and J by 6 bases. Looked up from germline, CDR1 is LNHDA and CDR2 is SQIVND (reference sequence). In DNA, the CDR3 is TGTGCCAGTAGTATCGGACAGGGGGTCAATGAGCAGTTCTTC. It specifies CASSIGQGVNEQFF.

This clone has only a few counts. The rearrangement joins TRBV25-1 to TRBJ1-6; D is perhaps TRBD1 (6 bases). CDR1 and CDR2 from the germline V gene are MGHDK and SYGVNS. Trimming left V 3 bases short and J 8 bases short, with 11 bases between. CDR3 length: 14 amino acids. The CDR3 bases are TGTGCCAGCAGTGACCGGGACACCTATTCACCCCTCCACTTT. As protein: CASSDRDTYSPLHF.

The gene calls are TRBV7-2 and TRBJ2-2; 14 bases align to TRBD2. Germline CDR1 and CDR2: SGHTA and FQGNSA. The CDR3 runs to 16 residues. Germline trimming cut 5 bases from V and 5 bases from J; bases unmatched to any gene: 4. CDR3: CASSPGLAGATGELFF. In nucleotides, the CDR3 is TGTGCCAGCAGCCCGGGACTAGCGGGAGCTACCGGGGAGCTGTTTTTT. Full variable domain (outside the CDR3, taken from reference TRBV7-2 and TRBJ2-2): GAGVSQSPSNKVTEKGKDVELRCDPISGHTALYWYRQSLGQGLEFLIYFQGNSAPDKSGLPSDRFSAERTGGSVSTLTIQRTQQEDSAVYLCASSPGLAGATGELFFGEGSRLTVL.

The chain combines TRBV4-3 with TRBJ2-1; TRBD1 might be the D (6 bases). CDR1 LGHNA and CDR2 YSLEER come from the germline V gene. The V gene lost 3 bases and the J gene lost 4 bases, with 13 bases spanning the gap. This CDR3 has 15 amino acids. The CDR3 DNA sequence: TGCGCCAGCAGCCACCAGGGGCCCGGTTACAATGAGCAGTTCTTC. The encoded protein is CASSHQGPGYNEQFF.

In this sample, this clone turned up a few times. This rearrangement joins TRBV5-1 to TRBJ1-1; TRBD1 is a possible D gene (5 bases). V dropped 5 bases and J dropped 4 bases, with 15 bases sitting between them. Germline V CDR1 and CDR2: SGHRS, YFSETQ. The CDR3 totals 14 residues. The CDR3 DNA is TGCGCCAGCAGTTTCGGGGGAATGGGCACTGAAGCTTTCTTT. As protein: CASSFGGMGTEAFF.

The CDR3 sequence is CASSVSTGTDTQYF. In DNA form, the CDR3 reads TGTGCCAGCAGCGTAAGTACAGGCACAGATACGCAGTATTTT. V gene TRBV9 combines with J gene TRBJ2-3; D call uncertain. Germline V gene sequence: CDR1 SGDLS, CDR2 YYNGEE. The V end was cut by 1 base, the J end by 1 base, with 7 bases between. The CDR3 is made up of 14 amino acids.

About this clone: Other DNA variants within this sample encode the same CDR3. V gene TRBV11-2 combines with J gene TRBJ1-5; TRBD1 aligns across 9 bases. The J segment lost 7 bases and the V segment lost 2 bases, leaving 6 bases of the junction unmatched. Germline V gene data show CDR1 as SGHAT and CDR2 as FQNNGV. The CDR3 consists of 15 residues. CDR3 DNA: TGTGCCAGCAGCTTAAATGTTGGGACAGGGCAGCCCCAGCATTTT. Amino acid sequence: CASSLNVGTGQPQHF.